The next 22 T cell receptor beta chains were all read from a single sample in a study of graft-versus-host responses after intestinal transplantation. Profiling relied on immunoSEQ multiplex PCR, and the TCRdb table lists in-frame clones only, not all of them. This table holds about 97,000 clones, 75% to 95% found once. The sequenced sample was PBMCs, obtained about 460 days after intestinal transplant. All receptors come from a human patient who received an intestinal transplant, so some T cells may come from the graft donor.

The CDR3 spells CSAALNTEAFF. Written as DNA, the CDR3 is TGCAGTGCCGCCTTGAACACTGAAGCTTTCTTT. The gene calls are TRBV20-1 and TRBJ1-1; D gene uncertain. Germline V gene lookup returns CDR1 DFQATT and CDR2 SNEGSKA (reference sequence). This CDR3 contains 11 residues. V dropped 6 bases and J dropped 0 bases, with 5 bases sitting between them.

The CDR3 protein is CASSDGTGVDTEAFF. CDR3 bases: TGTGCCAGCAGTGACGGGACAGGGGTTGACACTGAAGCTTTCTTT. V gene TRBV6-6 combines with J gene TRBJ1-1, with TRBD1 matching over 10 bases. Germline CDR1 MNHNY, CDR2 SVGAGI (reference sequence). The CDR3 has 15 residues. J was trimmed by 3 bases and V by 5 bases; bases with no gene match: 6.

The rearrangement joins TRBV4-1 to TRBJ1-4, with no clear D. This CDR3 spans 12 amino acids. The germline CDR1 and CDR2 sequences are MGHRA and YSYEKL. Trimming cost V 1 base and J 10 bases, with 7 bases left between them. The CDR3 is CASSQVWGKLFF. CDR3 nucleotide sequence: TGCGCCAGCAGCCAAGTTTGGGGAAAACTGTTTTTT.

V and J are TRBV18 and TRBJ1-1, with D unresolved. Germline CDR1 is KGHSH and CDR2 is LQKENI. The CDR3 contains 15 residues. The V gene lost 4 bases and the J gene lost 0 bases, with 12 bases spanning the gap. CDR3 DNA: TGTGCCAGCTCACTCTCGACGGGGATGAACACTGAAGCTTTCTTT. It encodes CASSLSTGMNTEAFF.

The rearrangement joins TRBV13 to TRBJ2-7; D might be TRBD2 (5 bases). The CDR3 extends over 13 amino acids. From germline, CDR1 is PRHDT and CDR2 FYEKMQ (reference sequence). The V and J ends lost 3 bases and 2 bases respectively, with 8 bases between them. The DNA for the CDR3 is TGTGCCAGCAGCTTGGGAGTAACCTACGAGCAGTACTTC. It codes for CASSLGVTYEQYF.

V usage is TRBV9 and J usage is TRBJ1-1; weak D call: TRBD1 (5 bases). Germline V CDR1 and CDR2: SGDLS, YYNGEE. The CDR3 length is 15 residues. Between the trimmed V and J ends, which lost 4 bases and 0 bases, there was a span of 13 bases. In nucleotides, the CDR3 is TGTGCCAGCAGCCACGGGTTAGGGGTGAACACTGAAGCTTTCTTT. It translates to CASSHGLGVNTEAFF. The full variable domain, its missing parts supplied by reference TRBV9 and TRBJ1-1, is DSGVTQTPKHLITATGQRVTLRCSPRSGDLSVYWYQQSLDQGLQFLIQYYNGEERAKGNILERFSAQQFPDLHSELNLSSLELGDSALYFCASSHGLGVNTEAFFGQGTRLTVV.

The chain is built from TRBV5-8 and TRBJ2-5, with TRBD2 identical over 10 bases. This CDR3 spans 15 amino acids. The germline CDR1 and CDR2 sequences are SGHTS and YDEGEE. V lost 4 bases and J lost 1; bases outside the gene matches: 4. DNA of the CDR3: TGTGCCAGCAGCCGCGGACTAGCGGCCCAAGAGACCCAGTACTTC. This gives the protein CASSRGLAAQETQYF.

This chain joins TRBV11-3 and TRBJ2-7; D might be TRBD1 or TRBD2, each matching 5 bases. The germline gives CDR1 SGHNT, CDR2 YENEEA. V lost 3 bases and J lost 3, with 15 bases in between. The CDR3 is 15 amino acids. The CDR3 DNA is TGTGCCAGCAGCTTCTCCCCGGGGCCAGACTACGAGCAGTACTTC. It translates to CASSFSPGPDYEQYF.

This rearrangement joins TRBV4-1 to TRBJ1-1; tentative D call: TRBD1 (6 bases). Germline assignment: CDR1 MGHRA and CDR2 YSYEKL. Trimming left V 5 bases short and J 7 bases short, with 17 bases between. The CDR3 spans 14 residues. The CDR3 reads CASSIPGAPIEAFF. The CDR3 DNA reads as TGCGCCAGCAGCATACCGGGGGCCCCAATTGAAGCTTTCTTT.

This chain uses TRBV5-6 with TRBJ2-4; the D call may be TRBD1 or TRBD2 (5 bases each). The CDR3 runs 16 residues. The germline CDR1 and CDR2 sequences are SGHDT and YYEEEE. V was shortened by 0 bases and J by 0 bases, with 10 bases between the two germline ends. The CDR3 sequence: CASSLGQGVAKNIQYF. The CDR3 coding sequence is TGTGCCAGCAGCTTGGGGCAGGGAGTAGCCAAAAACATTCAGTACTTC.

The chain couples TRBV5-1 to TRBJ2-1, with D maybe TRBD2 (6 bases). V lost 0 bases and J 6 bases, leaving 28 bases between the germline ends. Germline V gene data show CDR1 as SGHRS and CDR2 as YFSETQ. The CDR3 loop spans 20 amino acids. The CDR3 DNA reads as TGCGCCAGCAGCTTGGTGGGGCTTGAGATGAGGGGTAGCGGAGGCAATGAGCAGTTCTTC. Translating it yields CASSLVGLEMRGSGGNEQFF.

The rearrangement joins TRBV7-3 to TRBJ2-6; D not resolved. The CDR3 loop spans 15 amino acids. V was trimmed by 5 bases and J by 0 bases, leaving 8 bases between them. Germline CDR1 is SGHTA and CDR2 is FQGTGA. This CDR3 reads CASSASISGANVLTF. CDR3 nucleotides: TGTGCCAGCAGCGCATCGATCTCTGGGGCCAACGTCCTGACTTTC.

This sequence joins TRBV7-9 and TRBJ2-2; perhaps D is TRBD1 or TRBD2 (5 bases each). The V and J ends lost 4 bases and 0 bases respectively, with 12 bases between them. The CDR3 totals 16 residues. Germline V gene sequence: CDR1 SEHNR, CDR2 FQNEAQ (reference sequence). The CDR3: CASSSRDGANTGELFF. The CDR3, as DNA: TGTGCCAGCAGCTCAAGGGACGGAGCGAACACCGGGGAGCTGTTTTTT. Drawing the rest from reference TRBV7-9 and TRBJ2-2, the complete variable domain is DTGVSQNPRHKITKRGQNVTFRCDPISEHNRLYWYRQTLGQGPEFLTYFQNEAQLEKSRLLSDRFSAERPKGSFSTLEIQRTEQGDSAMYLCASSSRDGANTGELFFGEGSRLTVL.

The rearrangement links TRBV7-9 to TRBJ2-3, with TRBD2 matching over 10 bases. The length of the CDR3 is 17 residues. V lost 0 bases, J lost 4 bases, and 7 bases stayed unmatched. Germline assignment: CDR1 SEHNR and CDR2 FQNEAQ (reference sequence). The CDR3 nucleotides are TGTGCCAGCAGCTTAGCGGCGGGACTAGCGTCAGCAGATACGCAGTATTTT. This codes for CASSLAAGLASADTQYF.

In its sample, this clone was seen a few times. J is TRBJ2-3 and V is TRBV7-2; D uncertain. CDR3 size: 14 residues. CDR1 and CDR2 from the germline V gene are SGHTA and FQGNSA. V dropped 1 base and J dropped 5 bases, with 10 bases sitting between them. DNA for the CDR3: TGTGCCAGCAGCTTAGATCTCCGACAAGATACGCAGTATTTT. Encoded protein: CASSLDLRQDTQYF. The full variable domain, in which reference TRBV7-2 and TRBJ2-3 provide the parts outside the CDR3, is GAGVSQSPSNKVTEKGKDVELRCDPISGHTALYWYRQSLGQGLEFLIYFQGNSAPDKSGLPSDRFSAERTGGSVSTLTIQRTQQEDSAVYLCASSLDLRQDTQYFGPGTRLTVL.

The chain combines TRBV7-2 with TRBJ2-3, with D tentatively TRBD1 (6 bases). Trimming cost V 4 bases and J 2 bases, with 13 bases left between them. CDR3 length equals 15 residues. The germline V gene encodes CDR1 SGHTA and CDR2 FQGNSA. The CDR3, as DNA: TGTGCCAGCAGCTCCTCGGGACACTACACAGATACGCAGTATTTT. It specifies CASSSSGHYTDTQYF.

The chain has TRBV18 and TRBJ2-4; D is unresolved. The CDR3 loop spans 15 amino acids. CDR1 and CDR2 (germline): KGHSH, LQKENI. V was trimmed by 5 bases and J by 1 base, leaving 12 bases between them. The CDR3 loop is CASSLGPAAKNIQYF. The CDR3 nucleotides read TGTGCCAGCTCATTGGGCCCGGCGGCCAAAAACATTCAGTACTTC.

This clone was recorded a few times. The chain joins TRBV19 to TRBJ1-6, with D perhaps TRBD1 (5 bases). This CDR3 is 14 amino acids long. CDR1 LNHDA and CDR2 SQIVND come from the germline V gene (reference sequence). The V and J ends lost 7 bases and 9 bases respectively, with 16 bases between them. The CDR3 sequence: CASTIGTGSSPLHF. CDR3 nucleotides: TGTGCCAGTACCATCGGGACGGGGTCTTCACCCCTCCACTTT.

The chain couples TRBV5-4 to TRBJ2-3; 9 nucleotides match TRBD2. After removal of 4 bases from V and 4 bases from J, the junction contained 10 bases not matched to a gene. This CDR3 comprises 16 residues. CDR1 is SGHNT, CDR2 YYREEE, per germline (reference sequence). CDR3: CASSQGLAGRADTQYF. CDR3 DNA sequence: TGTGCCAGCAGCCAGGGACTAGCCGGTCGGGCAGATACGCAGTATTTT.

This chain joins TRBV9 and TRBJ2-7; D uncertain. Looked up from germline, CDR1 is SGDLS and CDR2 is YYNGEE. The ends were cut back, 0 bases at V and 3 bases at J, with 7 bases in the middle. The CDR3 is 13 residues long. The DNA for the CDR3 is TGTGCCAGCAGCGTAGGCCCCCTCTACGAGCAGTACTTC. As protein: CASSVGPLYEQYF.

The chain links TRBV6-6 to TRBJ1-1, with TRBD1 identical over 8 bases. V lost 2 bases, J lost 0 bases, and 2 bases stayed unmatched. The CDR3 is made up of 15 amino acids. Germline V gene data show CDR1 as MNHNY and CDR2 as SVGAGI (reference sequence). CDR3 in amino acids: CASSYGQGLNTEAFF. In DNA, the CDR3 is TGTGCCAGCAGTTACGGACAGGGTTTGAACACTGAAGCTTTCTTT.

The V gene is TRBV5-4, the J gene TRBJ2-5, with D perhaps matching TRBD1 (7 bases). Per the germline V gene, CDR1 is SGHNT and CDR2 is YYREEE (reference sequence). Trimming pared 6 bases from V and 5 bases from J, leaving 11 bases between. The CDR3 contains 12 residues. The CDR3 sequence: CASTPGGETQYF. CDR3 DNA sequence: TGTGCCAGCACCCCAGGGGGGGAGACCCAGTACTTC.